This paragraph covers one T cell receptor (beta chain) sequence. Its antigen is still unknown. This CDR3 has 13 residues. From germline, CDR1 is MDHEN and CDR2 SYDVKM. V lost 6 bases, J lost 3 bases, and 3 bases stayed unmatched. The record originates from a study of cytomegalovirus exposure and HLA in healthy donors. Study in general: Early released data comprised 80 million or so unique TCRs from HLA-typed donors. Most donors, about 82% of 398 genotyped, fell in the Caucasian-associated ancestry cluster. Study results and caveats: In a later analysis, compared with equally common non-associated chains, HLA-associated beta chains were more expanded. Previous analysis showed most TCR beta V segments were productive about 90% or about 30% of the time.

The PCR was carried out with 60 Vbeta primers and 13 Jbeta primers. Here immunoSEQ multiplex PCR was the method, and the copy in TCRdb shows in-frame clones only, minus some. The repertoire includes 150,000 to 200,000 clones, around 84% of them detected once, and 1.9% sits in the top ten. This chain connects TRBV28 to TRBJ1-1; 8 bases align to TRBD1. The clonotype originates from a young man in good health and CMV-seronegative. The sample consisted of PBMCs. The chain's CDR3 is CASRNRGDTEAFF. CDR3 in DNA: TGTGCCAGCAGGAACAGGGGGGACACTGAAGCTTTCTTT.